What follows are 17 T cell receptor beta chains derived from one specimen sequenced in a study of blood T cell repertoires in COVID-19. Here immunoSEQ multiplex PCR was the method, and the copy in TCRdb shows in-frame clones only, minus some. The sample records tens of thousands of clones, 65% to 90% being singletons. The material sequenced was peripheral blood. The source of these receptors is a woman older than 75 with acute or convalescent COVID-19.

The J gene is TRBJ2-5, the V gene TRBV24-1, with 8 bases identical to TRBD1. The CDR3 covers 15 residues. The V gene's germline CDR1 is KGHDR and CDR2 SFDVKD. The junction had 6 bases not matched to a gene; V was cut back by 6 bases and J by 1 base. The DNA for the CDR3 is TGTGCCACCAGTCCCGGGACAGGAGCCCAAGAGACCCAGTACTTC. The encoded protein is CATSPGTGAQETQYF.

This chain connects TRBV7-9 to TRBJ1-2; a possible D gene is TRBD1 (6 bases). Germline V lookup: CDR1 SEHNR, CDR2 FQNEAQ (reference sequence). Trimming removed 5 bases from V and 4 bases from J, with 20 bases in between. This CDR3 contains 16 residues. CDR3 sequence: CASSLSLGTTRYGYTF. The CDR3, as DNA: TGTGCCAGCAGCCTTTCACTTGGGACAACCCGCTATGGCTACACCTTC.

The chain carries TRBV6-5 and TRBJ2-5; D perhaps matches TRBD2 (5 bases). V was clipped by 7 bases and J by 5 bases, with 14 bases between them. Germline assignment: CDR1 MNHEY and CDR2 SVGAGI. This CDR3 contains 13 residues. The CDR3 DNA reads as TGTGCCAGCACCAAGCGGTCGGGGGAGACCCAGTACTTC. Translation gives CASTKRSGETQYF.

V gene TRBV7-3 combines with J gene TRBJ2-1; 10 bases are shared with TRBD2. CDR3 length: 15 residues. The junction had 2 bases not matched to a gene; V was cut back by 4 bases and J by 2 bases. The germline gives CDR1 SGHTA, CDR2 FQGTGA. This CDR3 reads CASSSGLATYNEQFF. The CDR3 DNA is TGTGCCAGCAGCTCGGGACTAGCGACCTACAATGAGCAGTTCTTC.

The chain is built from TRBV6-2 or TRBV6-3 and TRBJ1-5, with D perhaps matching TRBD1 (5 bases). CDR3 length equals 12 residues. The germline V gene has CDR1 MNHEY and CDR2 SVGEGT. V shed 5 bases and J shed 9 bases, with 11 bases lying between them. CDR3 region: CASSQGGRPQHF. CDR3 nucleotide sequence: TGTGCCAGCAGTCAGGGAGGTCGGCCCCAGCATTTT.

The chain joins TRBV6-5 to TRBJ2-7; D call uncertain. Per germline, CDR1 MNHEY and CDR2 SVGAGI. Trimming left V 0 bases short and J 3 bases short, with 15 bases between. The CDR3 spans 16 residues. CDR3 sequence: CASSYSFLVSDYEQYF. CDR3 DNA: TGTGCCAGCAGTTACTCATTCCTAGTCTCCGACTACGAGCAGTACTTC.

The chain carries TRBV7-9 and TRBJ1-1; D is ambiguous. Germline CDR1 reads SEHNR; CDR2 reads FQNEAQ (reference sequence). CDR3 length: 13 residues. V lost 4 bases, J lost 1 base, and 7 bases lay in between. The DNA of the CDR3 is TGTGCCAGCAGCTCCACAGAGAACACTGAAGCTTTCTTT. Encoded protein: CASSSTENTEAFF.

The genes are TRBV2 and TRBJ2-2; possibly TRBD1 for D (7 bases). Germline V gene data show CDR1 as SNHLY and CDR2 as FYNNEI. Trimming pared 6 bases from V and 2 bases from J, leaving 13 bases between. CDR3 length: 15 amino acids. The CDR3 DNA follows: TGTGCCAGCAGCGGCGGGACAGCCAACACCGGGGAGCTGTTTTTT. Amino acids: CASSGGTANTGELFF.

This chain uses TRBV6-5 with TRBJ1-2, with D possibly matching TRBD1 (6 bases). This CDR3 comprises 14 residues. CDR1 and CDR2 from the germline V gene are MNHEY and SVGAGI. The V and J ends lost 7 bases and 6 bases respectively, with 18 bases between them. The CDR3 DNA reads TGTGCCAGCAACTCAGGGGCCTCTTCTGATGGCTACACCTTC. As protein: CASNSGASSDGYTF.

The chain links TRBV4-3 to TRBJ2-5; 10 bases agree with TRBD2. V dropped 3 bases and J dropped 4; count of bases not matched to a gene: 8. Germline CDR1 is LGHNA and CDR2 is YSLEER. The CDR3 runs 16 residues. CDR3 residues: CASSQAAGGPRETQYF. Here the CDR3 DNA reads TGCGCCAGCAGCCAGGCAGCGGGAGGGCCTAGAGAGACCCAGTACTTC.

V is TRBV19 and J is TRBJ1-2, with D tentatively TRBD1 (5 bases). CDR1 and CDR2 from the germline V gene are LNHDA and SQIVND (reference sequence). This CDR3 contains 11 residues. The CDR3 loop is CASRGGLGYTF. The CDR3 region has the DNA TGTGCATCCCGGGGGGGTCTAGGCTACACCTTC.

V usage is TRBV11-2 and J usage is TRBJ1-2, with 9 bases matching TRBD1. Germline CDR1 is SGHAT and CDR2 is FQNNGV. V lost 2 bases and J lost 8; bases outside the gene matches: 9. The CDR3 is made up of 15 amino acids. The CDR3 sequence is CASSLSWTGAEGYTF. The CDR3 DNA reads as TGTGCCAGCAGCTTATCCTGGACAGGGGCGGAAGGCTACACCTTC.

This sequence joins TRBV6-4 and TRBJ1-2; D ambiguous. Germline V gene sequence: CDR1 MRHNA, CDR2 SNTAGT. This CDR3 is built from 15 residues. Trimming removed 5 bases at V and 5 bases at J, with 18 bases between. Written as DNA, the CDR3 is TGTGCCAGCAGTCCCGGCCCAGGAAACTCTTATGGCTACACCTTC. This codes for CASSPGPGNSYGYTF.

The J gene is TRBJ2-7, the V gene TRBV5-5, with TRBD1 matching 9 bases. The CDR3 runs 16 residues. J lost 4 bases, V lost 4 bases, and 12 bases had no gene match. Germline CDR1 and CDR2: SGHKS and YYEKEE (reference sequence). CDR3 residues: CASSPNHRGPGYEQYF. CDR3 DNA sequence: TGTGCCAGCAGCCCGAACCACAGGGGGCCTGGGTACGAGCAGTACTTC.

The V call is TRBV9, the J call TRBJ1-2; 7 bases align to TRBD1. Germline-derived CDR1 and CDR2 are SGDLS and YYNGEE. After removal of 3 bases from V and 2 bases from J, the junction contained 7 bases not matched to a gene. CDR3 length: 15 residues. CDR3 coding DNA: TGTGCCAGCAGCGCGGCGGGACAGTACAACTATGGCTACACCTTC. This sequence encodes CASSAAGQYNYGYTF.

J is TRBJ1-5 and V is TRBV10-2, with TRBD1 matching over 8 bases. The CDR3 consists of 16 residues. V was clipped by 0 bases and J by 3 bases; unmatched bases: 4. Germline V CDR1 and CDR2: WSHSY, SAAADI. The CDR3 is CASSESWQGANQPQHF. CDR3 bases: TGCGCCAGCAGTGAGTCATGGCAGGGGGCCAATCAGCCCCAGCATTTT.

The chain employs TRBV5-1 and TRBJ2-7; 9 bases fit TRBD1. Looked up from germline, CDR1 is SGHRS and CDR2 is YFSETQ. The CDR3 consists of 13 residues. V dropped 3 bases and J dropped 4; count of bases not matched to a gene: 2. The CDR3 DNA reads TGCGCCAGCAGCTCACAGGGGGCTTACGAGCAGTACTTC. This translates into CASSSQGAYEQYF.